This T cell receptor beta chain stems from a study of shared clonotypes between healthy human individuals. Overall study results and limits: The genetic and exposure-history diversity represented was limited by few donors.

Germline assignment: CDR1 SNHLY and CDR2 FYNNEI. The CDR3 spans 14 residues. With 3 bases removed from V and 7 bases from J, the gap between germline ends came to 13 bases. Ten immunoSEQ deep assay plates were used by the authors to sequence unsorted PBMC DNA. The protocol was immunoSEQ multiplex PCR, while the TCRdb copy is restricted to in-frame clones and leaves out a portion. The top ten clones hold more than 10% of a sample with about 460,000 clones, around 77% of them seen once. This clone was seen a single time. Antigen: not known. The sequenced sample consisted of PBMCs. The sequence came from a woman aged 40 to 49 in good health. Some clones in this sample may be carry-over from other donors' samples. The chain employs TRBV2 and TRBJ1-5; the D gene is possibly TRBD1 (6 bases). This chain's CDR3 is CASSDQGLGQPQHF. CDR3 bases: TGTGCCAGCAGTGATCAGGGGTTAGGGCAGCCCCAGCATTTT.